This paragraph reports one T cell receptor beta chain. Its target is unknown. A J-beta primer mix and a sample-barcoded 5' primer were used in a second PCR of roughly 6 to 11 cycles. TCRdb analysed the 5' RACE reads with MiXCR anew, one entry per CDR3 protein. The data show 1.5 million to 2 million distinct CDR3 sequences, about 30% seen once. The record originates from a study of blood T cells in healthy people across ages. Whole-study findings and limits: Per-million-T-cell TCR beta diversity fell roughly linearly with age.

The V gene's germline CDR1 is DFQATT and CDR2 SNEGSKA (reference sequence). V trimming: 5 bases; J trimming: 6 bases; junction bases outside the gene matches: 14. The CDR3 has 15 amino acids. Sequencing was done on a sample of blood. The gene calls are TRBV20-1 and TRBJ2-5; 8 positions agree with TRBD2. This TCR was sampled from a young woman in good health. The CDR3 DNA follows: TGCAGTGCTGAACCGGGGGGGGGAGCTTGGAAGACCCAGTACTTC. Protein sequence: CSAEPGGGAWKTQYF.